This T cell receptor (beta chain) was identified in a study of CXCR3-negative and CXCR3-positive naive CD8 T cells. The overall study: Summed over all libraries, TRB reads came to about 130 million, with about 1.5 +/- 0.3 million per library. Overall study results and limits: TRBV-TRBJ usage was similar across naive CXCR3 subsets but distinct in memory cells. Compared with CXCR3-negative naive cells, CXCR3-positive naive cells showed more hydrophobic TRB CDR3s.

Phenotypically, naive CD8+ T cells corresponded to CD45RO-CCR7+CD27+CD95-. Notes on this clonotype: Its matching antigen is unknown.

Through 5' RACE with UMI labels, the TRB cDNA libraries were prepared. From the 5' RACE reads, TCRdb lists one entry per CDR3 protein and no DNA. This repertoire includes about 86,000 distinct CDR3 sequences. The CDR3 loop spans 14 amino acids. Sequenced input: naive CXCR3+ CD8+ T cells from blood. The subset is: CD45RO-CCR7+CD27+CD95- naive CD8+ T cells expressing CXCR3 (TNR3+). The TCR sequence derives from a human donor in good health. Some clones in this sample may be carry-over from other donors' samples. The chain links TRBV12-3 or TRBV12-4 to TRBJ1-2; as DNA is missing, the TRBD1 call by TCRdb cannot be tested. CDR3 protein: CASSPVRDRYGYTF.